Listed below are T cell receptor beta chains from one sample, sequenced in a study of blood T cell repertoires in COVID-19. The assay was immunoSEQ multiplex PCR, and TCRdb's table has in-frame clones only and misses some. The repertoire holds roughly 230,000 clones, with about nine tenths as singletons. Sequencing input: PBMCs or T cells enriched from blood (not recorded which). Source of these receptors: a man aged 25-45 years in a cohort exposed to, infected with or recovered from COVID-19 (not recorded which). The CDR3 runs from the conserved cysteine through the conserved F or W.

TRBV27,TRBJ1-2,CASRRPGTGLLNYGYTF
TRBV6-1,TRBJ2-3,CASSEGTTSGRSLDTQYF
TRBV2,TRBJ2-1,CASRETVAWGTSYNEQFF
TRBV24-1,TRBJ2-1,CATTANLGEAGEGNEQFF
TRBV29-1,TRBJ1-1,CSVESGHNTEAFF
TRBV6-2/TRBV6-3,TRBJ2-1,CASSLRGRRSGEQFF
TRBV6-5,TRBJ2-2,CASSLIAGGTGELFF
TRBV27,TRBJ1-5,CASSLKGHSYSNQPQHF
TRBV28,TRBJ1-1,CASSPGGGEAFF
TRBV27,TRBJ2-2,CASSLLRNALNTGELFF